This is a list of T cell receptor beta chains from one sample in a study of regulatory T cells in long-lasting Graves disease. TCRdb re-derived calls from the multiplex PCR reads in MiXCR, one entry per CDR3 protein. The sample comprises about 200,000 distinct CDR3 sequences, roughly 19% of which are singletons, and 12% rests with the top ten. The same specimen was also included in a second study, on T cells in Graves' hyperthyroidism and ophthalmopathy.

Material: peripheral blood mononuclear cells (PBMCs), obtained at new diagnosis, from a patient treated with antithyroid drugs. Receptors originate from a woman aged 25 to 39 with Graves disease. Both conserved end residues are part of each CDR3. Fields, in order: D gene, CDR3 length, V gene, clone size, J gene, CDR3 DNA, CDR3 protein. The D gene is left open where the match is weak. Size is omitted from some rows. Given values are once, few, many or a class for expanded clones.

NA	16	TRBV7-8	many	TRBJ2-1	TGTGCCAGCAGCCCCCGTCTGGGGGTAGGGGGCAATGAGCAGTTCTTC	CASSPRLGVGGNEQFF
NA	13	TRBV30	many	TRBJ2-5	TGTGCCTGGAGTGGACAGTACCAAGAGACCCAGTACTTC	CAWSGQYQETQYF
TRBD2	15	TRBV12-3/TRBV12-4	many	TRBJ2-5	TGTGCCAGCAGTCGGACTAGCGGGAAGCAAGAGACCCAGTACTTC	CASSRTSGKQETQYF
TRBD1	12	TRBV2	NA	TRBJ1-1	TGTGCCAGCAGGGGACTGGACAGGCGAGCTTTCTTT	CASRGLDRRAFF
TRBD2	16	TRBV6-2/TRBV6-3	many	TRBJ2-5	TGTGCCAGCAGTTACCGGACTAGCGGAATACAAGAGACCCAGTACTTC	CASSYRTSGIQETQYF
TRBD2	18	TRBV27	many	TRBJ2-3	TGTGCCAGCAGTTTATCCCCGACTAGCGGGGGGAACACAGATACGCAGTATTTT	CASSLSPTSGGNTDTQYF
NA	15	TRBV7-2	many	TRBJ2-3	TGTGCCAGCAGCTCACAGGGCTTGGGCACAGATACGCAGTATTTT	CASSSQGLGTDTQYF
TRBD2	14	TRBV20-1	many	TRBJ2-5	TGCAGTGCTAGAGCCCTAGCGGGGGGGGAGACCCAGTACTTC	CSARALAGGETQYF
TRBD1	17	TRBV28	many	TRBJ1-4	TGTGCCAGCAGGGAGCGGTGGGAACAGGGGAAGGGTGAAAAACTGTTTTTT	CASRERWEQGKGEKLFF
NA	14	TRBV5-1	NA	TRBJ2-7	TGCGCCAGCAGCTCGACAGGAGTAACCTACGAGCAGTACTTC	CASSSTGVTYEQYF
TRBD1	14	TRBV12-3/TRBV12-4	many	TRBJ2-1	TGTGCCAGCCGACGGGGACAGGGGTACAATGAGCAGTTCTTC	CASRRGQGYNEQFF
TRBD1	16	TRBV7-3	many	TRBJ2-2	TGTGCCAGCAGCTTAACGGACAGGGTGGTAAACGGGGAGCTGTTTTTT	CASSLTDRVVNGELFF
NA	15	TRBV28	NA	TRBJ2-1	TGTGCCAGCAGTTTATGGGAGGGATCCTTGAATGAGCAGTTCTTC	CASSLWEGSLNEQFF
TRBD2	14	TRBV12-3/TRBV12-4	many	TRBJ2-2	TGTGCCAGCAACCGACTAGCCGGAACCGGGGAGCTGTTTTTT	CASNRLAGTGELFF
NA	13	TRBV30	many	TRBJ1-6	TGTGCCTGGAGTGGGGACACCAATTCACCCCTCCACTTT	CAWSGDTNSPLHF
NA	14	TRBV4-1	NA	TRBJ2-3	TGCGCCAGCAGCCAAGCGACTGCGGCAGATACGCAGTATTTT	CASSQATAADTQYF
NA	15	TRBV28	NA	TRBJ1-5	TGTGCCAGCAGTTTTAGGACACGGATGCCTCAGCCCCAGCATTTT	CASSFRTRMPQPQHF
NA	11	TRBV7-9	few	TRBJ1-1	TGTGCCAGCAGCTTAAAAGAGGGAGCTTTCTTT	CASSLKEGAFF
NA	13	TRBV2	many	TRBJ1-1	TGTGCCAGCAGTAATACACCCCAGGGCCAAGCTTTCTTT	CASSNTPQGQAFF
TRBD2	16	TRBV7-9	NA	TRBJ2-1	TGTGCCAGCAGGAGACTAGCGGGAGACCATACCAATGAGCAGTTCTTC	CASRRLAGDHTNEQFF
NA	13	TRBV5-6	NA	TRBJ2-2	TGTGCCAGCAGCCCAAAGGATGGCGGGGAGCTGTTTTTT	CASSPKDGGELFF
NA	14	TRBV14	many	TRBJ1-6	TGTGCCAGCAGCCGCGACCGCTATAATTCACCCCTCCACTTT	CASSRDRYNSPLHF
NA	13	TRBV4-1	many	TRBJ1-1	TGCGCCAGCAGCCCCGACGGGAACACTGAAGCTTTCTTT	CASSPDGNTEAFF
NA	14	TRBV5-1	many	TRBJ1-1	TGCGCCAGCAGCACCCCGGGACCGAACACTGAAGCTTTCTTT	CASSTPGPNTEAFF
NA	14	TRBV20-1	many	TRBJ2-1	TGCAGTGCCCGGGACCTCAGCTCCTACAATGAGCAGTTCTTC	CSARDLSSYNEQFF
TRBD2	16	TRBV5-1	many	TRBJ2-2	TGCGCCAGCAGCTTGCGCCTAGCGGGAGCCACCGGGGAGCTGTTTTTT	CASSLRLAGATGELFF
TRBD1	15	TRBV7-9	many	TRBJ1-2	TGTGCCAGCAGCCCCCCGGTCGGGACAGGGATCGGCTACACCTTC	CASSPPVGTGIGYTF
TRBD1	15	TRBV9	many	TRBJ1-2	TGTGCCAGCAGCGGCGGGACAGGGGTTAACTATGGCTACACCTTC	CASSGGTGVNYGYTF
NA	13	TRBV28	many	TRBJ1-5	TGTGCCAGCAGAGAGTATAGCAATCAGCCCCAGCATTTT	CASREYSNQPQHF
TRBD2	13	TRBV4-1	many	TRBJ2-1	TGCGCCAGCGGCGGGGGCTCCTACAATGAGCAGTTCTTC	CASGGGSYNEQFF
NA	13	TRBV6-1	many	TRBJ1-1	TGTGCCAGCAGTGAGATCAGGAACACTGAAGCTTTCTTT	CASSEIRNTEAFF
NA	13	TRBV7-9	NA	TRBJ2-2	TGTGCCAGCAGCTTAGTAGGGGCCGGGGAGCTGTTTTTT	CASSLVGAGELFF
NA	18	TRBV11-2	NA	TRBJ2-1	TGTGCCAGCAGCCCGTTCCCCCGACAGCGTAGCTCCTACAATGAGCAGTTCTTC	CASSPFPRQRSSYNEQFF
TRBD2	16	TRBV4-2	NA	TRBJ2-7	TGTGCCAGCAGCCCGCGGCTGGCGAGCGGGGGCTACGAGCAGTACTTC	CASSPRLASGGYEQYF
NA	13	TRBV4-2	NA	TRBJ2-7	TGTGCCAGCAGCCAAGAATCCCCCCACGAGCAGTACTTC	CASSQESPHEQYF
NA	13	TRBV12-3/TRBV12-4	many	TRBJ1-2	TGTGCCAGCAGCACTCGGGAGAACTATGGCTACACCTTC	CASSTRENYGYTF
TRBD1	14	TRBV6-1	many	TRBJ1-4	TGTGCCAGCCGCTCGCAGGGGGCCAAAGAAAAACTGTTTTTT	CASRSQGAKEKLFF
TRBD2	13	TRBV29-1	many	TRBJ2-3	TGCAGCTTGCGGCTAGCGGTCACAGATACGCAGTATTTT	CSLRLAVTDTQYF
TRBD2	16	TRBV5-1	many	TRBJ2-1	TGCGCCAGCAGCTTGCGGGCGGGCCACCCTAGCGGTGAGCAGTTCTTC	CASSLRAGHPSGEQFF
NA	15	TRBV20-1	many	TRBJ1-2	TGCAGTGCTAGGGGGGGGGACGGTACTAACTATGGCTACACCTTC	CSARGGDGTNYGYTF
TRBD2	18	TRBV7-2	many	TRBJ2-1	TGTGCCAGCAGCTTAGAGGGGACTAGCGGGAGATTTTTCAATGAGCAGTTCTTC	CASSLEGTSGRFFNEQFF
NA	14	TRBV5-1	many	TRBJ2-1	TGCGCCAGCAGCTTTAGGAAATCCCACAATGAGCAGTTCTTC	CASSFRKSHNEQFF
NA	18	TRBV12-3/TRBV12-4	many	TRBJ2-3	TGTGCCAGCACCTCGGCAAGGAGGGGCCTAGCTGGCACAGATACGCAGTATTTT	CASTSARRGLAGTDTQYF
NA	16	TRBV30	many	TRBJ1-5	TGTGCCTGGAGTCCCCCGGGGGGGCCCAGCAATCAGCCCCAGCATTTT	CAWSPPGGPSNQPQHF
TRBD2	16	TRBV24-1	NA	TRBJ2-3	TGTGCCACCAGTGCCACTAGCGGGGTTCCGAGAGATACGCAGTATTTT	CATSATSGVPRDTQYF
NA	13	TRBV10-3	many	TRBJ2-7	TGTGCCATCAGAGAACAGGGATCCTACGAGCAGTACTTC	CAIREQGSYEQYF
NA	13	TRBV30	many	TRBJ2-5	TGTGCCTGGAGTGGAGCGAATCCAGAGACCCAGTACTTC	CAWSGANPETQYF
NA	14	TRBV20-1	many	TRBJ2-2	TGCAGTGCTAGAGACAGGGGAACCGCCGGGGAGCTGTTTTTT	CSARDRGTAGELFF
NA	15	TRBV9	many	TRBJ1-5	TGTGCCAGCAGTCCCGACGGAAATAGCAATCAGCCCCAGCATTTT	CASSPDGNSNQPQHF
NA	12	TRBV2	many	TRBJ2-1	TGTGCCAGCAGTGATAGAGGGAGGACGCAGTTCTTC	CASSDRGRTQFF
NA	14	TRBV13	many	TRBJ2-1	TGTGCCAGCAGCCCCACTACTAGCTCCAATGAGCAGTTCTTC	CASSPTTSSNEQFF
TRBD1	17	TRBV15	many	TRBJ2-7	TGTGCCACCAGCAGAGATCCCCGGGACAGGGTAACCTACGAGCAGTACTTC	CATSRDPRDRVTYEQYF
NA	16	TRBV12-3/TRBV12-4	many	TRBJ1-2	TGTGCCAGCAGTTTAGGGGTCGGGGGTGCCGACTATGGCTACACCTTC	CASSLGVGGADYGYTF
TRBD1	16	TRBV2	NA	TRBJ2-2	TGTGCCAGCAGTTGGGGACAGGGGAAGTCGACCGGGGAGCTGTTTTTT	CASSWGQGKSTGELFF
NA	14	TRBV19	NA	TRBJ1-1	TGTGCCAGTAGCATACACAGGGCGGGGACTGAAGCTTTCTTT	CASSIHRAGTEAFF
NA	15	TRBV6-5	many	TRBJ1-2	TGTGCCAGCAGTTCCCAGGCAGGCTACAGCTATGGCTACACCTTC	CASSSQAGYSYGYTF
NA	12	TRBV3-1	once	TRBJ1-1	TGTGCCAGCAGCTACAGGGAGACCGAAGCTTTCTTT	CASSYRETEAFF
NA	15	TRBV28	many	TRBJ1-1	TGTGCCAGCAGTTTATTGGGGAGTTTGAACACTGAAGCTTTCTTT	CASSLLGSLNTEAFF